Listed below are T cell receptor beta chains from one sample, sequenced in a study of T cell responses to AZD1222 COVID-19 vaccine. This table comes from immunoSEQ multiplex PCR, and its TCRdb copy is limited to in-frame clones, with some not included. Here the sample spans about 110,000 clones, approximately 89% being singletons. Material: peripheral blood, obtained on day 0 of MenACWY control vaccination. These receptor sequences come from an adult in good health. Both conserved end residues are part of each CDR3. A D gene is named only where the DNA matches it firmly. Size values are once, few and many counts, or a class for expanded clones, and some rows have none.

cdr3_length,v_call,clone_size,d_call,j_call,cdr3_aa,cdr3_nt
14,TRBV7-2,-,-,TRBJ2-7,CASSPHGGSYEQYF,TGTGCCAGCAGCCCGCATGGGGGTTCCTACGAGCAGTACTTC
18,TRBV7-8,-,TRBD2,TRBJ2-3,CASKGRPSGGRVTDTQYF,TGTGCCAGCAAGGGCAGGCCTAGCGGGGGGCGAGTCACAGATACGCAGTATTTT
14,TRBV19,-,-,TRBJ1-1,CASSTGSWNTEAFF,TGTGCCAGTAGCACGGGCAGTTGGAACACTGAAGCTTTCTTT
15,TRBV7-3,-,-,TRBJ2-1,CASSLTGGPYNEQFF,TGTGCCAGCAGCTTAACGGGGGGCCCTTACAATGAGCAGTTCTTC
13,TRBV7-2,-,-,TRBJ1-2,CASSWGGYYGYTF,TGTGCCAGCAGCTGGGGGGGGTACTATGGCTACACCTTC
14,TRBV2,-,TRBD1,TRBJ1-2,CASTPNRGDYGYTF,TGTGCCAGCACTCCAAACAGGGGAGACTATGGCTACACCTTC
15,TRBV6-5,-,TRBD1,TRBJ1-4,CASSRGQGGNEKLFF,TGTGCCAGCAGTCGCGGACAGGGTGGTAATGAAAAACTGTTTTTT
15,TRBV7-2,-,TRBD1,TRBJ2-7,CASSLQGGTGYEQYF,TGTGCCAGCAGCCTCCAGGGGGGGACAGGGTACGAGCAGTACTTC
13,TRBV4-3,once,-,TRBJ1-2,CASSRDGSSGYTF,TGCGCCAGCAGCCGGGACGGTTCTTCTGGCTACACCTTC
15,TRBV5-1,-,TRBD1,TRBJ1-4,CASSLGDRDQEKLFF,TGCGCCAGCAGCTTGGGGGACAGGGACCAGGAAAAACTGTTTTTT
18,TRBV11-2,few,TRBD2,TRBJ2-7,CASSTGLAGGAFSYEQYF,TGTGCCAGCAGCACGGGACTAGCGGGGGGAGCGTTCTCCTACGAGCAGTACTTC
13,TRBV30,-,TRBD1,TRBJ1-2,CACPGTGDYGYTF,TGTGCCTGTCCCGGGACAGGAGACTATGGCTACACCTTC